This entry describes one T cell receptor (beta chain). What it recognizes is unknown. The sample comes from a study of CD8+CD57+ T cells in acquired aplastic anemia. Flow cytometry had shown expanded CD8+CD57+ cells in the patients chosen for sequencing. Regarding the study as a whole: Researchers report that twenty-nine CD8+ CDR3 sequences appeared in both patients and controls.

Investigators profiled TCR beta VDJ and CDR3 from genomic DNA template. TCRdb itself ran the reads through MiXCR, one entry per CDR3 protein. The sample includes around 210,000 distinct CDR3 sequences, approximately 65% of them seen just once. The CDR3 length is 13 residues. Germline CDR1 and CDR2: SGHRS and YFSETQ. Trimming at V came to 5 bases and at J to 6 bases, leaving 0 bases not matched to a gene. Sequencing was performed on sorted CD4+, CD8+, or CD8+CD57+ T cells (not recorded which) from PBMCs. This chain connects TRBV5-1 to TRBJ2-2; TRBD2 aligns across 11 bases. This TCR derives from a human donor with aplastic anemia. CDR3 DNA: TGCGCCAGCAGTAGCGGGGGGGCCGGGGAGCTGTTTTTT. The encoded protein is CASSSGGAGELFF.